One sample yielded the 19 T cell receptor beta chains listed below, sequenced in a study of T-cell reconstitution after alpha-beta-depleted transplantation in children. The TCRbeta library incorporated unique molecular identifiers. MiXCR, run by TCRdb on the PCR reads, gives a single entry per CDR3 protein. The sample contains fewer than 250,000 distinct CDR3 sequences, approximately 19% of which appear only once. The source material was PBMCs, mostly from graft donor cells, sampled 360 days after TCRalphabeta/CD19-depleted stem cell transplant. These receptors all stem from a male patient aged 2 to 9 who had a stem cell transplant for acute lymphoblastic leukemia, so the T cells may come from the graft donor.

This clonotype appeared a few times. The chain joins TRBV12-3 or TRBV12-4 to TRBJ1-5; D is unresolved. V was cut by 3 bases and J by 4 bases, with 7 bases left in between. The CDR3 totals 13 residues. In DNA form, the CDR3 reads TGTGCCAGCAGTTTTATGGATAATCAGCCCCAGCATTTT. Translation gives CASSFMDNQPQHF.

The rearrangement links TRBV24-1 to TRBJ2-5; TRBD1 is a possible D gene (6 bases). This CDR3 spans 16 amino acids. V lost 3 bases to trimming and J lost 5 bases, with 18 bases between them. Germline V gene lookup returns CDR1 KGHDR and CDR2 SFDVKD. CDR3 sequence (DNA): TGTGCCACCAGTGATGCCGGGACACCGCATAGGGAGACCCAGTACTTC. This gives the protein CATSDAGTPHRETQYF.

This clonotype appeared many times. The rearrangement joins TRBV20-1 to TRBJ1-2; no firm D call. Germline V CDR1 and CDR2: DFQATT, SNEGSKA (reference sequence). This CDR3 is 11 amino acids long. V lost 6 bases to trimming and J lost 7 bases, with 12 bases between them. CDR3 DNA sequence: TGCAGTGCACGGGGTAATGGTGGCTACACCTTC. Translated: CSARGNGGYTF.

This clonotype was seen at least ten times. The rearrangement uses TRBV12-3 or TRBV12-4 and TRBJ1-3; unclear D gene. V was cut by 5 bases and J by 2 bases, with 7 bases left in between. CDR3 length: 13 residues. CDR3 in amino acids: CASSPKAGNTIYF. The CDR3 DNA reads as TGTGCCAGCAGTCCCAAAGCTGGAAACACCATATATTTT.

The gene calls are TRBV25-1 and TRBJ2-6; 7 bases match TRBD1. Trimming at V came to 6 bases and at J to 0 bases, leaving 11 bases not matched to a gene. CDR1 is MGHDK and CDR2 is SYGVNS in the germline V gene. The CDR3 is made up of 18 amino acids. The CDR3 sequence is CASSAQGPTSSGANVLTF. The CDR3 coding sequence is TGTGCCAGCAGCGCACAGGGGCCAACCTCCTCTGGGGCCAACGTCCTGACTTTC.

The chain combines TRBV12-3 or TRBV12-4 with TRBJ2-2; D remains unclear. CDR3 length: 13 amino acids. V was trimmed by 10 bases and J by 3 bases, leaving 12 bases between them. For the CDR3, the DNA is TGTGCCAACACAAGGGAATACACCGGGGAGCTGTTTTTT. It is translated as CANTREYTGELFF.

The rearrangement uses TRBV18 and TRBJ1-3; the match to TRBD1 covers 8 bases. Germline trimming cut 2 bases from V and 3 bases from J; bases unmatched to any gene: 3. The CDR3 runs 15 residues. Germline V gives CDR1 KGHSH, CDR2 LQKENI. The CDR3 reads CASSPTGGDGNTIYF. DNA for the CDR3: TGTGCCAGCTCACCAACAGGGGGTGATGGAAACACCATATATTTT.

This clonotype has more than one count but fewer than ten. The CDR3 nucleotides are TGCAGTGCTCAGGGGGCGCTTCATGAAAAACTGTTTTTT. Translating it yields CSAQGALHEKLFF. This sequence joins TRBV20-1 and TRBJ1-4, with 8 nucleotides matching TRBD1. The CDR3 has 13 residues. J lost 6 bases, V lost 5 bases, and 5 bases had no gene match. Germline V lookup: CDR1 DFQATT, CDR2 SNEGSKA (reference sequence).

The table lists this clonotype with a few counts. The rearrangement links TRBV7-9 to TRBJ1-1; D perhaps matches TRBD1 (6 bases). Germline V gene sequence: CDR1 SEHNR, CDR2 FQNEAQ (reference sequence). This CDR3 is built from 12 residues. The CDR3, as DNA: TGTTGTGGTGGGGGGGCCGGCACTGAAGCTTTCTTT. Amino acid sequence: CCGGGAGTEAFF.

This clonotype has ten or more counts. The chain recombines TRBV29-1 with TRBJ1-2, with D possibly matching TRBD1 (5 bases). The CDR3 is 13 residues long. Trimming shortened V by 6 bases and J by 7 bases, and 18 bases separated the two germline ends. Per the germline V gene, CDR1 is SQVTM and CDR2 is ANQGSEA. In nucleotides, the CDR3 is TGCAGCGTGCCGACAGTTCCTTCCTCTGGCTACACCTTC. Amino acids: CSVPTVPSSGYTF.

This clonotype came up a few times. The V call is TRBV12-3 or TRBV12-4, the J call TRBJ1-1; the match to TRBD1 covers 9 bases. The V gene end was trimmed by 4 bases and the J gene end by 5 bases; junction bases not matched to a gene: 5. The CDR3 loop spans 14 amino acids. CDR3 amino acids: CASSSGTGITEAFF. The CDR3 nucleotides are TGTGCCAGCAGTTCGGGGACAGGGATAACTGAAGCTTTCTTT.

The CDR3 loop is CASSYNRVEGALDTGELFF. CDR3 nucleotides: TGTGCCAGCAGCTACAACCGGGTGGAGGGGGCGCTGGACACCGGGGAGCTGTTTTTT. The chain has TRBV5-6 and TRBJ2-2; D may be TRBD1 (7 bases). From germline, CDR1 is SGHDT and CDR2 YYEEEE. CDR3 length: 19 amino acids. V lost 3 bases, J lost 3 bases, and 24 bases lay in between. Full variable domain (rest looked up from reference TRBV5-6 and TRBJ2-2): DAGVTQSPTHLIKTRGQQVTLRCSPKSGHDTVSWYQQALGQGPQFIFQYYEEEERQRGNFPDRFSGHQFPNYSSELNVNALLLGDSALYLCASSYNRVEGALDTGELFFGEGSRLTVL.

The chain has TRBV24-1 and TRBJ2-3; 8 bases are shared with TRBD2. Unmatched junction bases numbered 6, after V lost 4 bases and J lost 4 bases. Germline V lookup: CDR1 KGHDR, CDR2 SFDVKD. The CDR3 loop spans 15 amino acids. The CDR3 region has the DNA TGTGCCACCAGTGAGGATAGCGGGACCGCAGATACGCAGTATTTT. This codes for CATSEDSGTADTQYF.

This clonotype was seen just once. The chain joins TRBV18 to TRBJ2-1; D unclear. V dropped 2 bases and J dropped 0 bases, with 5 bases sitting between them. This CDR3 is 14 amino acids long. Germline CDR1 is KGHSH and CDR2 is LQKENI. CDR3 bases: TGTGCCAGCTCACCAGGTAGCTCCTACAATGAGCAGTTCTTC. Protein product: CASSPGSSYNEQFF.

The chain recombines TRBV4-3 with TRBJ2-1, with D hard to call. The V gene's germline CDR1 is LGHNA and CDR2 YSLEER. The CDR3 covers 18 residues. V dropped 1 base and J dropped 1 base, with 17 bases sitting between them. The CDR3 region has the DNA TGCGCCAGCAGCCAAGCTGAGGTAGTGCCCCTTTCCTACAATGAGCAGTTCTTC. Translating it yields CASSQAEVVPLSYNEQFF.

This clonotype was picked up a small number of times. This chain links TRBV5-1 with TRBJ2-5, with 8 bases lining up with TRBD2. Per the germline V gene, CDR1 is SGHRS and CDR2 is YFSETQ. V shed 7 bases, J shed 4 bases, and the junction held 12 bases outside the gene matches. This CDR3 has 15 amino acids. The CDR3 DNA reads as TGCGCCAGCGAAGCAGCTGGGCTAGCGGGAGAGACCCAGTACTTC. The encoded protein is CASEAAGLAGETQYF.

The chain uses TRBV24-1 and TRBJ2-1; D perhaps matches TRBD2 (6 bases). Trimming pared 7 bases from V and 6 bases from J, leaving 18 bases between. The CDR3 consists of 15 residues. Germline V lookup: CDR1 KGHDR, CDR2 SFDVKD. The CDR3 coding sequence is TGTGCCACCAGGGGACCGGAGGGGAGAGGCAATGAGCAGTTCTTC. This sequence encodes CATRGPEGRGNEQFF.

A remark on this clonotype: A read error may account for a junction end that differs from germline. The chain uses TRBV6-5 and TRBJ2-7; 7 bases are a match to TRBD1. The CDR3 is made up of 13 amino acids. Germline V gene data show CDR1 as MNHEY and CDR2 as SVGAGI. Written as DNA, the CDR3 is TGTGCCAGCAGTTACTCGAATTGGCAGGGGGTACACTTC. Translation: CASSYSNWQGVHF.

V and J are TRBV29-1 and TRBJ2-7, with 11 positions matching TRBD1. Losses at the gene ends were 7 bases for V and 6 bases for J; bases not matched to a gene: 5. The CDR3 runs to 12 residues. The germline CDR1 and CDR2 sequences are SQVTM and ANQGSEA. CDR3 loop: CSAGQGAGEQYF. Written as DNA, the CDR3 is TGCAGCGCCGGACAGGGGGCGGGCGAGCAGTACTTC.